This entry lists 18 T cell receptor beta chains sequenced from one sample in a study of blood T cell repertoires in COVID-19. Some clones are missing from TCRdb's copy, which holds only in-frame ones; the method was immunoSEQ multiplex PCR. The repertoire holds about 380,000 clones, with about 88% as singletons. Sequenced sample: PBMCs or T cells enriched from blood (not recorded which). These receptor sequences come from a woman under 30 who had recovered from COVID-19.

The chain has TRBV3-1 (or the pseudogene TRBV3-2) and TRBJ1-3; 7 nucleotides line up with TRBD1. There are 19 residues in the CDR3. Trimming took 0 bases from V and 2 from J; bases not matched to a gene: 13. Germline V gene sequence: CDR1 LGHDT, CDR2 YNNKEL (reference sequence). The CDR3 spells CASSQDRESQGVTGNTIYF. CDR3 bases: TGTGCCAGCAGCCAAGATCGGGAGTCGCAGGGGGTGACTGGAAACACCATATATTTT.

This CDR3 is CASSRTSGGTGELFF. In DNA, the CDR3 is TGCGCCAGCAGCCGAACTAGCGGGGGCACCGGGGAGCTGTTTTTT. The chain uses TRBV4-3 and TRBJ2-2, with 11 bases matching TRBD2. Per germline, CDR1 LGHNA and CDR2 YSLEER. Trimming took 4 bases from V and 4 from J; bases not matched to a gene: 2. CDR3 size: 15 residues.

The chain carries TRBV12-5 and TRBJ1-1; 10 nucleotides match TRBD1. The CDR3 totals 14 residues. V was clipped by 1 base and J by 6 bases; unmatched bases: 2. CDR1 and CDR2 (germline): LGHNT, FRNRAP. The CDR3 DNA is TGTGCTAGTGGTTTGGCCGGGACAGGGGCTGAAGCTTTCTTT. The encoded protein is CASGLAGTGAEAFF. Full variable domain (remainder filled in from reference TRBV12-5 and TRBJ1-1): DARVTQTPRHKVTEMGQEVTMRCQPILGHNTVFWYRQTMMQGLELLAYFRNRAPLDDSGMPKDRFSAEMPDATLATLKIQPSEPRDSAVYFCASGLAGTGAEAFFGQGTRLTVV.

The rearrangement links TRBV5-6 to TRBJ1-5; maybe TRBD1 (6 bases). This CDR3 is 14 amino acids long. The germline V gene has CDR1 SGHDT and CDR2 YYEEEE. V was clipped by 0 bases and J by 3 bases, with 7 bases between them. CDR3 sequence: CASSLGGHNQPQHF. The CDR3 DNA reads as TGTGCCAGCAGCTTGGGGGGACACAATCAGCCCCAGCATTTT.

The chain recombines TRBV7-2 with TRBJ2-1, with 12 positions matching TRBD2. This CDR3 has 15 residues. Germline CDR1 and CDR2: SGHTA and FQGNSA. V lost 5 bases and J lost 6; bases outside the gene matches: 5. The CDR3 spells CASSETSGGFNEQFF. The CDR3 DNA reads TGTGCCAGCAGCGAGACTAGCGGGGGTTTCAATGAGCAGTTCTTC.

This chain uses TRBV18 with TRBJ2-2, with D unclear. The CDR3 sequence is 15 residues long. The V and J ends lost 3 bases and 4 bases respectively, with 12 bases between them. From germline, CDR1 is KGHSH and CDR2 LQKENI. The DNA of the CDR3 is TGTGCCAGCTCACCCACCAGAGAGCGCACCGGGGAGCTGTTTTTT. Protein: CASSPTRERTGELFF.

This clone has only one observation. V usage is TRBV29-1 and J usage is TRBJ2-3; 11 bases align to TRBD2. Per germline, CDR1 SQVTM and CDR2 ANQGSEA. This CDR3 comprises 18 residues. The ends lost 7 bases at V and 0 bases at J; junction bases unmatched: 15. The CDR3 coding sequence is TGCAGCGCCAGCTTCCGGCTAGCGGGGGGTAGCAGCACAGATACGCAGTATTTT. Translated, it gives CSASFRLAGGSSTDTQYF.

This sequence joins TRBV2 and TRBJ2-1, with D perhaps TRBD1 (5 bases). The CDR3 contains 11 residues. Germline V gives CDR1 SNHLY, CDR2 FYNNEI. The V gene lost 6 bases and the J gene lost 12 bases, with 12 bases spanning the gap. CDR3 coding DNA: TGTGCCAGCAGAGCAGGGAAAGGGCAGTTCTTC. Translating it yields CASRAGKGQFF. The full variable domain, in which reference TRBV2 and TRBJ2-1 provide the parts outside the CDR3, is EPEVTQTPSHQVTQMGQEVILRCVPISNHLYFYWYRQILGQKVEFLVSFYNNEISEKSEIFDDQFSVERPDGSNFTLKIRSTKLEDSAMYFCASRAGKGQFFGPGTRLTVL.

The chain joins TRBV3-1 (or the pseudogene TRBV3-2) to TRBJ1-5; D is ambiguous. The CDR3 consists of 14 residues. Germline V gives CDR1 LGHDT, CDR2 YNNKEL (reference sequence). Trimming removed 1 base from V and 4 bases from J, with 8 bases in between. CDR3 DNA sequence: TGTGCCAGCAGCCAAGCTACCGTTAATCAGCCCCAGCATTTT. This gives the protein CASSQATVNQPQHF.

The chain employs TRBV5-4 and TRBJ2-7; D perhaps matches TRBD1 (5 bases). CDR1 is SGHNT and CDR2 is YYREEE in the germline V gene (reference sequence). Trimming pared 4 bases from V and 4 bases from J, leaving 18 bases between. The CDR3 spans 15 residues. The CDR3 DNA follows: TGTGCCAGCAGCCTACCTGGCATTGCAGGGTACGAGCAGTACTTC. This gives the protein CASSLPGIAGYEQYF.

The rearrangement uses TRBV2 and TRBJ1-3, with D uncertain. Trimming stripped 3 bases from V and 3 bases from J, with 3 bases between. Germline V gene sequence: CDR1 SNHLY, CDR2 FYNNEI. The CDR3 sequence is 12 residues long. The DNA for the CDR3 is TGTGCCAGCAGTGACATTGGAAACACCATATATTTT. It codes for CASSDIGNTIYF.

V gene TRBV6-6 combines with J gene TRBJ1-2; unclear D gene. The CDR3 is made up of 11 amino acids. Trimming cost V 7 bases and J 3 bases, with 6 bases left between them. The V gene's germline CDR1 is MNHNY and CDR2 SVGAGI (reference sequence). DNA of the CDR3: TGTGCCAGCACACGGGACTATGGCTACACCTTC. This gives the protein CASTRDYGYTF.

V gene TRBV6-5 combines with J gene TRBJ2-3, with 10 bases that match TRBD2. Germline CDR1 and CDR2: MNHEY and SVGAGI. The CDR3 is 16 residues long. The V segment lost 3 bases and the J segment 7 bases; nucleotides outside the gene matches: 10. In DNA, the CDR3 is TGTGCCAGCAGTTATTTTAGCGGGGGGCGCTCCTATACGCAGTATTTT. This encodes CASSYFSGGRSYTQYF.

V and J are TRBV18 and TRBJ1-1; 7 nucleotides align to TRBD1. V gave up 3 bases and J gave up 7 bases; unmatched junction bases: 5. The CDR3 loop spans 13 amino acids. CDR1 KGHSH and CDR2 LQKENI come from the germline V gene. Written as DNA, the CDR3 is TGTGCCAGCTCACCGACAGGGAATGGTGAAGCTTTCTTT. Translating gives CASSPTGNGEAFF. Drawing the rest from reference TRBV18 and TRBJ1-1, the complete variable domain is NAGVMQNPRHLVRRRGQEARLRCSPMKGHSHVYWYRQLPEEGLKFMVYLQKENIIDESGMPKERFSAEFPKEGPSILRIQQVVRGDSAAYFCASSPTGNGEAFFGQGTRLTVV.

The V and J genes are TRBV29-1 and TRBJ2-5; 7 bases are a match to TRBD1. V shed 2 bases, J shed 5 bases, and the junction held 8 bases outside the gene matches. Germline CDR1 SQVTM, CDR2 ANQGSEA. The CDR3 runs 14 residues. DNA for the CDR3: TGCAGCGTTGAAAGGGGGCAGGGGCGGGAGACCCAGTACTTC. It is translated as CSVERGQGRETQYF.

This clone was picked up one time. Here the CDR3 reads CASSQGGQGPRGYTF. The CDR3 DNA reads TGCGCCAGCAGCCAGGGGGGACAGGGACCACGGGGCTACACCTTC. V gene TRBV4-1 combines with J gene TRBJ1-2, with 9 nucleotides matching TRBD1. This CDR3 region has 15 residues. V lost 3 bases, J lost 8 bases, and 10 bases stayed unmatched. Germline V gives CDR1 MGHRA, CDR2 YSYEKL.

The CDR3 nucleotides read TGTGCCAGCACCCGGGGGCGGGGGTACCAAGAGACCCAGTACTTC. Encoded protein: CASTRGRGYQETQYF. The chain recombines TRBV6-5 with TRBJ2-5; tentative D call: TRBD2 (7 bases). The V gene's germline CDR1 is MNHEY and CDR2 SVGAGI. V dropped 7 bases and J dropped 0 bases, with 15 bases sitting between them. This CDR3 spans 15 amino acids.

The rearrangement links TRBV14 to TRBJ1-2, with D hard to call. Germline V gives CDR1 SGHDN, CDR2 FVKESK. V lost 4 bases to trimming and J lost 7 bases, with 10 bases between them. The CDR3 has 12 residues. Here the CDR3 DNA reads TGTGCCAGCAGCCGAGGTTTGGGTGGCTACACCTTC. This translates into CASSRGLGGYTF.